The sequence of this T cell receptor beta chain was determined in a study of CD8+ T cells in alopecia areata. Turning to the study itself: Tofacitinib was taken orally by treated patients, and the dose was 5 to 10 mg twice daily. Tofacitinib therapy took 6 to 18 months; 6 months off drug came after.

V shed 3 bases and J shed 0 bases, with 5 bases lying between them. Germline assignment: CDR1 GTSNPN and CDR2 SVGIG (reference sequence). The CDR3 is made up of 12 amino acids. RNA extraction was followed by reverse transcription into cDNA, which acted as the sequencing template. Method: immunoSEQ multiplex PCR; TCRdb's copy keeps in-frame clones and lacks some. Of some 170,000 clones listed, around 64% are singletons. The V and J genes are TRBV30 and TRBJ1-1; unclear D gene. The sequence was collected from a human donor with alopecia areata. This specimen was CD8+ T cells sorted from blood, taken at week 0. Here the CDR3 reads CAWSALNTEAFF. The CDR3 DNA sequence: TGTGCCTGGAGCGCTTTGAACACTGAAGCTTTCTTT.